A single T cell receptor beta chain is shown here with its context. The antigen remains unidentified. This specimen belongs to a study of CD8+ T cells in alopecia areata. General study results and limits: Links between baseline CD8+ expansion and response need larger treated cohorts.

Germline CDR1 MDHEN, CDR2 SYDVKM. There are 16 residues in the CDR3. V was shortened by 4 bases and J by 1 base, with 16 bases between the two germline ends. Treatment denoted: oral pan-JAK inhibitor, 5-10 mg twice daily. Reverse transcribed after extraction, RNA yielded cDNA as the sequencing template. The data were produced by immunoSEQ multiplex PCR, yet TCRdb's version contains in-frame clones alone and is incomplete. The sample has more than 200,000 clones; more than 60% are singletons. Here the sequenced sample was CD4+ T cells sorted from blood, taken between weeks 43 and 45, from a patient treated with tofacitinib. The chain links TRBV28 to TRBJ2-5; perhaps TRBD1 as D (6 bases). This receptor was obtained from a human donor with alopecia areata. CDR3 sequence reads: CASSSSRQGPQETQYF. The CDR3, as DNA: TGTGCCAGCAGTTCCTCCCGGCAGGGGCCCCAAGAGACCCAGTACTTC.